This T cell receptor (beta chain) was profiled in a study of glioma-infiltrating T cells after dendritic cell vaccination. A remark on this clone: One end of the junction does not line up with germline, which may come from a read error.

Generated by immunoSEQ multiplex PCR, the TCRdb table keeps only in-frame clones and is missing some. The sample shows tens of thousands of clones, around 86% of them seen only once. The germline gives CDR1 SGHRS, CDR2 YFSETQ. This CDR3 has 14 residues. This clonotype was sampled from a human donor with glioblastoma. V and J are TRBV5-1 and TRBJ1-6; D is possibly TRBD1 (5 bases). The sample consisted of blood, taken before dendritic cell vaccination. This chain's CDR3 is CASGLAGPNSPLHF. CDR3 nucleotide sequence: TGCGCCAGCGGCTTGGCAGGGCCTAATTCACCCCTCCACTTT.